Presented here are 18 T cell receptor beta chains from one specimen sequenced in a study of blood T cell repertoires in COVID-19. TCRdb's copy holds only in-frame clones and misses some; the assay was immunoSEQ multiplex PCR. This sample has approximately 130,000 clones; roughly four fifths occur once, and the top ten carry about a sixth. Source material: PBMCs or T cells enriched from blood (not recorded which). The receptors originated from a man aged 30 to 45 who had recovered from COVID-19.

The chain combines TRBV18 with TRBJ1-5; 7 nucleotides line up with TRBD1. The J segment lost 0 bases and the V segment lost 6 bases, leaving 8 bases of the junction unmatched. Germline V gives CDR1 KGHSH, CDR2 LQKENI. This CDR3 contains 16 residues. CDR3 sequence: CASSRGQGDSNQPQHF. CDR3 coding DNA: TGTGCCAGCTCTCGCGGTCAGGGGGATAGCAATCAGCCCCAGCATTTT.

V gene TRBV10-3 combines with J gene TRBJ1-2, with 8 positions matching TRBD1. The CDR3 has 19 residues. Unmatched junction bases numbered 22, after V lost 6 bases and J lost 4 bases. CDR1 ENHRY and CDR2 SYGVKD come from the germline V gene. The CDR3 DNA sequence: TGTGCCATCAGACCTGGACAGGGAGTGGGGCGGGACCTGAGCTATGGCTACACCTTC. It encodes CAIRPGQGVGRDLSYGYTF.

The rearrangement uses TRBV9 and TRBJ2-3, with 8 bases that match TRBD2. The CDR3 has 15 residues. Per the germline V gene, CDR1 is SGDLS and CDR2 is YYNGEE. Trimming cost V 2 bases and J 1 base; bases outside gene matches: 3. Here the CDR3 reads CASSVGTRGTDTQYF. The DNA for the CDR3 is TGTGCCAGCAGCGTTGGGACTAGGGGCACAGATACGCAGTATTTT.

This rearrangement joins TRBV7-9 to TRBJ1-1; 8 nucleotides agree with TRBD1. The CDR3 has 15 amino acids. V lost 3 bases, J lost 0 bases, and 3 bases stayed unmatched. From germline, CDR1 is SEHNR and CDR2 FQNEAQ (reference sequence). CDR3 in amino acids: CASSFETGVNTEAFF. DNA of the CDR3: TGTGCCAGCAGCTTCGAGACAGGGGTGAACACTGAAGCTTTCTTT. The full variable domain, completed using reference TRBV7-9 and TRBJ1-1, is DTGVSQNPRHKITKRGQNVTFRCDPISEHNRLYWYRQTLGQGPEFLTYFQNEAQLEKSRLLSDRFSAERPKGSFSTLEIQRTEQGDSAMYLCASSFETGVNTEAFFGQGTRLTVV.

The rearrangement joins TRBV4-1 to TRBJ2-5; 7 nucleotides line up with TRBD1. The CDR3 runs 15 residues. V gave up 1 base and J gave up 5 bases; unmatched junction bases: 7. Germline assignment: CDR1 MGHRA and CDR2 YSYEKL. In DNA, the CDR3 is TGCGCCAGCAGCCAAGTGTCCGACAGGGCGGAGACCCAGTACTTC. It codes for CASSQVSDRAETQYF.

This chain connects TRBV5-1 to TRBJ2-7, with a weak D call TRBD1 (5 bases). Germline CDR1 reads SGHRS; CDR2 reads YFSETQ. The CDR3 is 12 amino acids. Deletions cut 1 base from V and 6 bases from J, with 8 bases between. The DNA of the CDR3 is TGCGCCAGCAGCTTGTGGGGCTTCGAGCAGTACTTC. Its protein product is CASSLWGFEQYF.

The CDR3 spells CASSPQAGMNTEAFF. The DNA for the CDR3 is TGTGCCAGCAGCCCACAGGCAGGTATGAACACTGAAGCTTTCTTT. The chain couples TRBV6-5 to TRBJ1-1, with D possibly matching TRBD1 (5 bases). CDR1 and CDR2 (germline): MNHEY, SVGAGI. V shed 6 bases and J shed 0 bases, with 14 bases lying between them. This CDR3 has 15 residues.

This chain links TRBV9 with TRBJ1-3; D is uncertain. The length of the CDR3 is 15 residues. Germline lookup yields CDR1 SGDLS and CDR2 YYNGEE. V lost 0 bases and J lost 0, with 7 bases in between. DNA for the CDR3: TGTGCCAGCAGCGTAGGGCCGGGCTCTGGAAACACCATATATTTT. Translated: CASSVGPGSGNTIYF.

The chain joins TRBV28 to TRBJ2-1, with TRBD1 identical over 8 bases. This CDR3 spans 15 amino acids. Per germline, CDR1 MDHEN and CDR2 SYDVKM. Germline trimming cut 3 bases from V and 9 bases from J; bases unmatched to any gene: 10. CDR3 DNA sequence: TGTGCCAGCAGTTTGGTGAGGCAGGGGGCCAGTGAGCAGTTCTTC. Amino acid sequence: CASSLVRQGASEQFF.

The chain combines TRBV19 with TRBJ2-3; 13 nucleotides match TRBD2. Germline assignment: CDR1 LNHDA and CDR2 SQIVND (reference sequence). The CDR3 consists of 16 residues. Trimming at V came to 3 bases and at J to 6 bases, leaving 6 bases not matched to a gene. CDR3 in DNA: TGTGCCAGTAGTATTCTCCCGGGACTAGCGGGGGATACGCAGTATTTT. Its translation: CASSILPGLAGDTQYF.

This sequence joins TRBV6-5 and TRBJ2-7; 8 positions match TRBD2. The germline CDR1 and CDR2 sequences are MNHEY and SVGAGI. V dropped 5 bases and J dropped 4; count of bases not matched to a gene: 4. The CDR3 totals 13 residues. CDR3 sequence (DNA): TGTGCCAGCAGTATCGGGAGGGATTACGAGCAGTACGTC. This gives the protein CASSIGRDYEQYV.

Concerning this clone: One junction end does not reproduce the germline sequence, and a read error may be involved. J is TRBJ1-3 and V is TRBV3-1 (or the pseudogene TRBV3-2); D perhaps matches TRBD1 (6 bases). The germline gives CDR1 LGHDT, CDR2 YNNKEL (reference sequence). This CDR3 spans 15 amino acids. The CDR3 loop reads CASRQDRFSGNTIYF. CDR3 DNA sequence: TGTGCCAGCAGACAAGACAGGTTCTCTGGAAACACCATATATTTT.

Only one count was recorded for this clone. The chain uses TRBV19 and TRBJ2-3; TRBD2 might be the D (5 bases). CDR1 and CDR2 (germline): LNHDA, SQIVND (reference sequence). The CDR3 contains 15 residues. The V end was cut by 2 bases, the J end by 0 bases, with 9 bases between. CDR3 sequence reads: CASSIRRTSTDTQYF. The CDR3 coding sequence is TGTGCCAGTAGTATACGGCGGACTAGCACAGATACGCAGTATTTT. The whole variable domain, filled in from reference TRBV19 and TRBJ2-3, reads DGGITQSPKYLFRKEGQNVTLSCEQNLNHDAMYWYRQDPGQGLRLIYYSQIVNDFQKGDIAEGYSVSREKKESFPLTVTSAQKNPTAFYLCASSIRRTSTDTQYFGPGTRLTVL.

V gene TRBV3-1 (or the pseudogene TRBV3-2) combines with J gene TRBJ2-2, with 8 bases lining up with TRBD1. Germline V gene lookup returns CDR1 LGHDT and CDR2 YNNKEL (reference sequence). The CDR3 totals 13 residues. V shed 7 bases and J 8 bases; nucleotides not matched to a gene: 6. The CDR3 DNA reads as TGTGCCAGCACATGGACAGGGTATGGGGAGCTGTTTTTT. Encoded protein: CASTWTGYGELFF.

The chain couples TRBV2 to TRBJ2-2; the match to TRBD1 covers 10 bases. V shed 6 bases and J 5 bases; nucleotides not matched to a gene: 6. Germline V gene sequence: CDR1 SNHLY, CDR2 FYNNEI. The CDR3 totals 15 residues. The CDR3 coding sequence is TGTGCCAGCAGAATGACAGGGGGCGGGACCGGGGAGCTGTTTTTT. Translation: CASRMTGGGTGELFF.

The rearrangement links TRBV5-4 to TRBJ2-5, with TRBD2 as a possible D gene (6 bases). Trimming removed 5 bases at V and 5 bases at J, with 16 bases between. Looked up from germline, CDR1 is SGHNT and CDR2 is YYREEE (reference sequence). This CDR3 contains 14 residues. CDR3 bases: TGTGCCAGCAGACAAGACACCGGAGGGGAGACCCAGTACTTC. Translating it yields CASRQDTGGETQYF.

The rearrangement links TRBV7-9 to TRBJ1-2; 9 bases fit TRBD1. The CDR3 contains 16 residues. V dropped 1 base and J dropped 3; count of bases not matched to a gene: 6. Germline-derived CDR1 and CDR2 are SEHNR and FQNEAQ (reference sequence). CDR3 sequence: CASSLVGTGRDYGYTF. In DNA, the CDR3 is TGTGCCAGCAGCTTAGTCGGGACAGGGCGAGACTATGGCTACACCTTC.

The chain links TRBV12-3 or TRBV12-4 to TRBJ1-2; D is ambiguous. CDR3 size: 13 residues. Trimming removed 8 bases at V and 7 bases at J, with 17 bases between. The CDR3 reads CASQLGITGGYTF. The CDR3 DNA follows: TGTGCCAGCCAACTCGGGATCACCGGTGGCTACACCTTC.